Listed here are 2 T cell receptor beta chains from one sample, sequenced in a study of Tregs in tolerant kidney transplant recipients. The nonmyeloablative bone marrow transplants came from related graft donors, with transient mixed chimerism. Profiled with immunoSEQ multiplex PCR; TCRdb holds only in-frame clones, not every one. This repertoire shows about 52,000 clones, 91% found once; its top ten account for roughly 15%. The material sequenced was CD8+ T cells from blood (PBMCs), taken 24 months after the transplant. These receptors were obtained from a human patient who received a combined kidney and bone marrow transplant. Part of the T cell pool may stem from the graft donor.

The chain has TRBV4-3 and TRBJ2-2; TRBD1 aligns across 9 bases. This CDR3 has 16 amino acids. Germline V gives CDR1 LGHNA, CDR2 YSLEER. V lost 0 bases and J lost 4; bases outside the gene matches: 3. The chain's CDR3 is CASSQERTGVTGELFF. The CDR3 DNA reads TGCGCCAGCAGCCAAGAACGGACAGGGGTCACCGGGGAGCTGTTTTTT.

The chain combines TRBV19 with TRBJ2-5, with 7 bases identical to TRBD1. The tail of the sequence fits TRBJ2-7 better, so the J call may be wrong. The germline gives CDR1 LNHDA, CDR2 SQIVND (reference sequence). The CDR3 has 15 amino acids. The CDR3 protein is CASSAAQQGFYEQYF. The CDR3 DNA reads TGTGCCAGTAGTGCGGCGCAACAGGGGTTCTACGAGCAGTACTTC.